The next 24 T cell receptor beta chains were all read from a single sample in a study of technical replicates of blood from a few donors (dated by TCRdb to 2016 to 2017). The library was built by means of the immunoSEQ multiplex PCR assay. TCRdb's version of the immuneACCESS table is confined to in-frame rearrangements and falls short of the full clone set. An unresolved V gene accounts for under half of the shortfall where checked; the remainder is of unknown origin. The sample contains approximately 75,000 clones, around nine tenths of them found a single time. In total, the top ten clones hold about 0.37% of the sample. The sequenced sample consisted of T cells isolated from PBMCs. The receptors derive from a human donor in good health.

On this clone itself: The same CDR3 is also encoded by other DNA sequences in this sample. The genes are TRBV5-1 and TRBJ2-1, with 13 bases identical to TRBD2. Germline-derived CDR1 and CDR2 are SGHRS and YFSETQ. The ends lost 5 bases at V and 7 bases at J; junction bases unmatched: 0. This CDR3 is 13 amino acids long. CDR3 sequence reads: CASRLAGGNEQFF. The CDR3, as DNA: TGCGCCAGCAGACTAGCGGGAGGGAATGAGCAGTTCTTC. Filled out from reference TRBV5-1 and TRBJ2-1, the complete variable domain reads KAGVTQTPRYLIKTRGQQVTLSCSPISGHRSVSWYQQTPGQGLQFLFEYFSETQRNKGNFPGRFSGRQFSNSRSEMNVSTLELGDSALYLCASRLAGGNEQFFGPGTRLTVL.

Here the CDR3 reads CAISPATGTGGGEQFF. CDR3 bases: TGTGCCATCAGTCCAGCTACCGGGACAGGGGGGGGTGAGCAGTTCTTC. The chain links TRBV10-3 to TRBJ2-1; 11 nucleotides align to TRBD1. Trimming cost V 5 bases and J 9 bases; bases outside gene matches: 12. The CDR3 consists of 16 residues. The germline V gene has CDR1 ENHRY and CDR2 SYGVKD.

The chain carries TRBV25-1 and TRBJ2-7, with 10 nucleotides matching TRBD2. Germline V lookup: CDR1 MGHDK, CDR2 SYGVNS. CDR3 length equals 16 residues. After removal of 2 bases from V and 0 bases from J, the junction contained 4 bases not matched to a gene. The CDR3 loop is CASSEHSGRSSYEQYF. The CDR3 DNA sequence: TGTGCCAGCAGTGAACATAGCGGGAGGAGCTCCTACGAGCAGTACTTC.

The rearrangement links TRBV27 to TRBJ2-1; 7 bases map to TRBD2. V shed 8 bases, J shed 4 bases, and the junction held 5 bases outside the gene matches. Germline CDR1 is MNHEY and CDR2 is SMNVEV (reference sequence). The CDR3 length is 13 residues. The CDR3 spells CASCGGGYNEQFF. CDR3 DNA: TGTGCCAGCTGTGGGGGGGGATACAATGAGCAGTTCTTC.

The CDR3 DNA follows: TGTGCCAGCAGCCTTGAACAGGGGCAAGCCTACGAGCAGTACTTC. Translation gives CASSLEQGQAYEQYF. The V gene is TRBV11-3, the J gene TRBJ2-7; 7 positions match TRBD1. Germline V gene lookup returns CDR1 SGHNT and CDR2 YENEEA. The trim removed 5 bases at V and 2 bases at J, leaving 9 bases unmatched. The length of the CDR3 is 15 residues.

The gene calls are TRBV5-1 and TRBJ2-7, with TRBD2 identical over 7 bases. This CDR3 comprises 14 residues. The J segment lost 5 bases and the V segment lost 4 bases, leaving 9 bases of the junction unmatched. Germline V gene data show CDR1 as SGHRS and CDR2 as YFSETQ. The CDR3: CASSVGSGRDEQYF. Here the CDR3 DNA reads TGCGCCAGCAGCGTGGGCTCAGGGAGGGACGAGCAGTACTTC.

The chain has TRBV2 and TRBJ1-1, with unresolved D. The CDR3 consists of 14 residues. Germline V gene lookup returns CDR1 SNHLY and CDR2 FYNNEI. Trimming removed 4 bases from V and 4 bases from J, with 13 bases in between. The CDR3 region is CASSGAGGSTEAFF. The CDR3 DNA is TGTGCCAGCAGTGGAGCAGGCGGGAGCACTGAAGCTTTCTTT. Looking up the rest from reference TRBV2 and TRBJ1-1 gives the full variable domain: EPEVTQTPSHQVTQMGQEVILRCVPISNHLYFYWYRQILGQKVEFLVSFYNNEISEKSEIFDDQFSVERPDGSNFTLKIRSTKLEDSAMYFCASSGAGGSTEAFFGQGTRLTVV.

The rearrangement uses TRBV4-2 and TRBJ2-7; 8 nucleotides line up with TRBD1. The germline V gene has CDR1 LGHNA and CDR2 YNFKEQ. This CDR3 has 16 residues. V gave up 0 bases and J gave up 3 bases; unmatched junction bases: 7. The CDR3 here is CASSQDRGTGGYEQYF. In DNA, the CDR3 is TGTGCCAGCAGCCAAGATCGGGGGACAGGTGGCTACGAGCAGTACTTC.

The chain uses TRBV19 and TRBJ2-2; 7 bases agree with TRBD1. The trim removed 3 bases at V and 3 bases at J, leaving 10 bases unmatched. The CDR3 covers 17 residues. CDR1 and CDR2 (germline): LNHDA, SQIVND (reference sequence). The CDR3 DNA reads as TGTGCCAGTAGTATCCGCAGGGGGATAGGGGACACCGGGGAGCTGTTTTTT. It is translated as CASSIRRGIGDTGELFF.

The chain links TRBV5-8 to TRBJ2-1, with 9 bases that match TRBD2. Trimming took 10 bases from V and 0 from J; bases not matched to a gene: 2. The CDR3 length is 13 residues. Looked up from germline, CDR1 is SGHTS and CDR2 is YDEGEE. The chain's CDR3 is CAAGGSSYNEQFF. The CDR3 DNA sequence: TGTGCCGCGGGGGGGAGCTCCTACAATGAGCAGTTCTTC.

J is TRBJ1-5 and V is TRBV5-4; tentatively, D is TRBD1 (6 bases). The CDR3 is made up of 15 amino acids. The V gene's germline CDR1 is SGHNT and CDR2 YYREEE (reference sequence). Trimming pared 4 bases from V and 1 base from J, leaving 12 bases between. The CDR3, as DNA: TGTGCCAGCAGCCTAGGGGGGGTCAGCAATCAGCCCCAGCATTTT. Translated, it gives CASSLGGVSNQPQHF.

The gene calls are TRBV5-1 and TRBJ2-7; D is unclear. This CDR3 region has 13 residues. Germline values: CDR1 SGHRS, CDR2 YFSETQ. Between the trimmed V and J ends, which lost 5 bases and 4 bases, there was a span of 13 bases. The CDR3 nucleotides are TGCGCCAGCAGTTCTGACGGAGAATACGAGCAGTACTTC. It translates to CASSSDGEYEQYF.

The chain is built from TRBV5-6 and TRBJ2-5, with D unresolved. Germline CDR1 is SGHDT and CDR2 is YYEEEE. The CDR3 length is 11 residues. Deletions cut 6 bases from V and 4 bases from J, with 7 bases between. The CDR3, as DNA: TGTGCCAGCACCCCGAGAGAGACCCAGTACTTC. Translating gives CASTPRETQYF.

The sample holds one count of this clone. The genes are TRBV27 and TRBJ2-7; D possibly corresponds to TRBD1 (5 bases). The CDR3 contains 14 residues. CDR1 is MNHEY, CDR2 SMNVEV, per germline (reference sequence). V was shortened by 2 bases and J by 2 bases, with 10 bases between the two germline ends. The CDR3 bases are TGTGCCAGCAGTTTAAGGGGATCGCCCTACGAGCAGTACTTC. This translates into CASSLRGSPYEQYF.

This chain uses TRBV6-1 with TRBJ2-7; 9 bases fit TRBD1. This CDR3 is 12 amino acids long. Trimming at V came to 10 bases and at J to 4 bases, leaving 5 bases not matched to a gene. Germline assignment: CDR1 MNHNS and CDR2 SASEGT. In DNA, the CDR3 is TGTGCCATCCTGGGGACAGGGTACGAGCAGTACTTC. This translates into CAILGTGYEQYF.

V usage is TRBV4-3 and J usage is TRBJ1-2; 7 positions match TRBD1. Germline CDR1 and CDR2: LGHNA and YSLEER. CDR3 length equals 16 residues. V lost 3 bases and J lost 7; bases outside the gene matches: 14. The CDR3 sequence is CASSHIGQAISGGYTF. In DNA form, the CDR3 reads TGCGCCAGCAGCCACATAGGACAGGCCATCTCTGGTGGCTACACCTTC.

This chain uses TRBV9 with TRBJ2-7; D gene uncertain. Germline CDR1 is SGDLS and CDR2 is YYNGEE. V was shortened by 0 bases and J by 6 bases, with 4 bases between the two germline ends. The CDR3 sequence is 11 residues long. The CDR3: CASSVDGEQYF. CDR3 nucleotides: TGTGCCAGCAGCGTAGACGGCGAGCAGTACTTC.

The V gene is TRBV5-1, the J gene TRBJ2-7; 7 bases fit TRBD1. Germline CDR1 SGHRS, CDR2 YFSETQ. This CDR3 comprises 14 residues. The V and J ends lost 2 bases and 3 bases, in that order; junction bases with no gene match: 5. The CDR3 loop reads CASSLGAGGYEQYF. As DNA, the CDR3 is TGCGCCAGCAGCTTAGGGGCAGGGGGCTACGAGCAGTACTTC.

The CDR3 reads CASSPGQGFYEQYF. As DNA, the CDR3 is TGTGCCAGCAGTCCGGGACAGGGTTTCTACGAGCAGTACTTC. The J gene is TRBJ2-7, the V gene TRBV27; 9 bases are shared with TRBD1. The CDR3 runs to 14 residues. The J segment lost 3 bases and the V segment lost 5 bases, leaving 5 bases of the junction unmatched. Germline CDR1 is MNHEY and CDR2 is SMNVEV (reference sequence).

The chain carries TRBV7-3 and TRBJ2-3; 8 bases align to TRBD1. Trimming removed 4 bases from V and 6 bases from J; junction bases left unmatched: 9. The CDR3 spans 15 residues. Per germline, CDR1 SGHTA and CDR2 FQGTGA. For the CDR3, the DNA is TGTGCCAGCAGCTCCGGACAGGGTGGTAGCGATACGCAGTATTTT. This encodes CASSSGQGGSDTQYF. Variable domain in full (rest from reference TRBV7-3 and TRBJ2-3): GAGVSQTPSNKVTEKGKYVELRCDPISGHTALYWYRQSLGQGPEFLIYFQGTGAADDSGLPNDRFFAVRPEGSVSTLKIQRTERGDSAVYLCASSSGQGGSDTQYFGPGTRLTVL.

This CDR3 is CASTQGYTIYF. The CDR3 DNA sequence: TGTGCCAGTACGCAGGGGTACACCATATATTTT. V is TRBV19 and J is TRBJ1-3; possibly TRBD1 for D (6 bases). CDR1 LNHDA and CDR2 SQIVND come from the germline V gene (reference sequence). V lost 7 bases, J lost 8 bases, and 9 bases lay in between. The CDR3 extends over 11 amino acids. The variable domain in full, with the rest retrieved from reference TRBV19 and TRBJ1-3, is DGGITQSPKYLFRKEGQNVTLSCEQNLNHDAMYWYRQDPGQGLRLIYYSQIVNDFQKGDIAEGYSVSREKKESFPLTVTSAQKNPTAFYLCASTQGYTIYFGEGSWLTVV.

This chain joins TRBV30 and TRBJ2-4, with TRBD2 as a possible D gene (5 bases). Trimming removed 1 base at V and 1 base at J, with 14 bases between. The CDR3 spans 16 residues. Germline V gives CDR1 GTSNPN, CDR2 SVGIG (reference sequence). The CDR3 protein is CAWSAGGGWAKNIQYF. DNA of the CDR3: TGTGCCTGGAGTGCAGGCGGAGGTTGGGCCAAAAACATTCAGTACTTC.

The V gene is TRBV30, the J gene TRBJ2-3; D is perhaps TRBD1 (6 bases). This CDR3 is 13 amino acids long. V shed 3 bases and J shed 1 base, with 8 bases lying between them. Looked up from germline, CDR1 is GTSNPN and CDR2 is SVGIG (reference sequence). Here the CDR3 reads CAWSPGGTDTQYF. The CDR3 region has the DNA TGTGCCTGGAGCCCAGGGGGCACAGATACGCAGTATTTT.

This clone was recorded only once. In nucleotides, the CDR3 is TGTGCCAGCAGCCAAGAACCCGGGGGGCGGGATGAGCAGTTCTTC. It specifies CASSQEPGGRDEQFF. This sequence joins TRBV4-2 and TRBJ2-1, with a weak D call TRBD2 (7 bases). V dropped 0 bases and J dropped 8 bases, with 14 bases sitting between them. The V gene's germline CDR1 is LGHNA and CDR2 YNFKEQ. This CDR3 spans 15 amino acids.